This T cell receptor (beta chain) was observed in a study of blood T cell repertoires in COVID-19. Study-wide context: Samples came from the United States, Italy and Spain, spanning acute and convalescent COVID-19. PBMCs, B-cell-depleted T cells, or T cells were the source of the cDNA or gDNA that made up the material.

Original processing notes: Reference gene primer amplification gave nucleated cell count estimates. Only in-frame clones appear in the TCRdb table, and some are missing; sequencing was by immunoSEQ multiplex PCR. That table furnishes V, J and clone size, whereas the DNA furnished D and trimming. Of 200,000 to 300,000 clones listed, approximately 85% are singletons. This clonotype was sampled from a woman aged 55-70 years with active or convalescent COVID-19. The sample was peripheral blood.

The CDR3 DNA reads as TGTGCCAGCAGTCCCAGTGAAAAACTGTTTTTT. It translates to CASSPSEKLFF. This chain uses TRBV12-3 or TRBV12-4 with TRBJ1-4; D remains ambiguous. This CDR3 spans 11 amino acids. V was shortened by 5 bases and J by 7 bases, with 5 bases between the two germline ends.